What follows are 5 T cell receptor beta chains derived from one specimen sequenced in a study of blood T cells in healthy people across ages (dated by TCRdb to about 2015). Library preparation was by 5' RACE. A second PCR of about 6 to 11 cycles was run with a J-beta primer mix and a sample-barcoded 5' primer. The public reads were run again by TCRdb, first through fastp at Q25 and then through MiXCR, and only productive beta chains were kept. Rows with one shared CDR3 protein collapse into an entry with the most common genes and DNA. In all, the sample holds fewer than 2 million distinct CDR3 sequences, and about two fifths of those were seen once. In total, the top ten clones hold 20% to 25% of the sample. The sequenced sample was blood. These receptors originate from a human donor in good health.

The J gene is TRBJ1-5, the V gene TRBV20-1; unclear D gene. Trimming took 5 bases from V and 0 from J, leaving 8 bases between them. CDR1 is DFQATT, CDR2 SNEGSKA, per germline (reference sequence). The CDR3 is 13 amino acids. The CDR3 DNA reads as TGCAGTGCTGCTCAGGTTAGCAATCAGCCCCAGCATTTT. It is translated as CSAAQVSNQPQHF.

The J gene is TRBJ2-3, the V gene TRBV19, with D perhaps TRBD1 (6 bases). Germline V CDR1 and CDR2: LNHDA, SQIVND (reference sequence). V lost 5 bases and J 2 bases, leaving 17 bases between the germline ends. The CDR3 length is 16 residues. CDR3 residues: CASSRGQYWTTDTQYF. CDR3 DNA: TGTGCCAGTAGTCGAGGACAGTATTGGACCACAGATACGCAGTATTTT.

This clonotype was seen a few times. The chain is built from TRBV7-9 and TRBJ2-6, with D perhaps matching TRBD1 (6 bases). V dropped 5 bases and J dropped 0 bases, with 17 bases sitting between them. This CDR3 contains 18 residues. Germline CDR1 reads SEHNR; CDR2 reads FQNEAQ (reference sequence). The DNA for the CDR3 is TGTGCCAGCAGCAACGGTTGGGGGCCTTACTCTGGGGCCAACGTCCTGACTTTC. Translating it yields CASSNGWGPYSGANVLTF. Full variable domain (rest looked up from reference TRBV7-9 and TRBJ2-6): DTGVSQNPRHKITKRGQNVTFRCDPISEHNRLYWYRQTLGQGPEFLTYFQNEAQLEKSRLLSDRFSAERPKGSFSTLEIQRTEQGDSAMYLCASSNGWGPYSGANVLTFGAGSRLTVL.

The rearrangement links TRBV4-2 to TRBJ2-3; a possible D gene is TRBD1 (5 bases). V was cut by 4 bases and J by 0 bases, with 11 bases left in between. The CDR3 spans 15 residues. CDR1 is LGHNA, CDR2 YNFKEQ, per germline. Written as DNA, the CDR3 is TGTGCCAGCAGCCGGGGCCCATACAGCACAGATACGCAGTATTTT. Amino acids: CASSRGPYSTDTQYF.

This clonotype was seen more than once but under ten times. This chain joins TRBV6-1 and TRBJ2-7; 11 bases line up with TRBD1. Germline CDR1 reads MNHNS; CDR2 reads SASEGT. The CDR3 has 15 residues. V trimming: 8 bases; J trimming: 3 bases; junction bases outside the gene matches: 9. CDR3 amino acids: CASRRGQGALYEQYF. CDR3 DNA sequence: TGTGCCAGCCGTCGCGGACAGGGGGCCCTCTACGAGCAGTACTTC.